The 6 T cell receptor beta chains below all came from one sample that was sequenced in a study of early T cells in non-severe SARS-CoV-2 infection. TCRdb passed the 5' RACE reads through MiXCR, listing each CDR3 protein once. Of about 110,000 distinct CDR3 sequences in the sample, around 10% were seen once. Sequencing was done on a sample of whole blood. The receptors were gathered from an adult who was a healthcare worker with PCR-confirmed SARS-CoV-2 infection or an uninfected control (not recorded which).

The rearrangement joins TRBV7-9 to TRBJ2-7, with 8 positions matching TRBD1. V dropped 4 bases and J dropped 3; count of bases not matched to a gene: 14. The germline V gene has CDR1 SEHNR and CDR2 FQNEAQ (reference sequence). The CDR3 contains 17 residues. CDR3 sequence (DNA): TGTGCCAGCAGCTCCCCTCAGCGACAGGGGAATGACTACGAGCAGTACTTC. Its translation is CASSSPQRQGNDYEQYF.

This clonotype came up a few times. The V call is TRBV7-8, the J call TRBJ1-2; D might be TRBD1 (6 bases). V lost 7 bases to trimming and J lost 7 bases, with 16 bases between them. The germline gives CDR1 SGHVS, CDR2 FQNEAQ. The CDR3 runs 13 residues. DNA of the CDR3: TGTGCCAGCACGCTACAGGGCGGGGGTGGCTACACCTTC. It yields the protein CASTLQGGGGYTF.

V usage is TRBV5-1 and J usage is TRBJ2-1; D is unresolved. Germline assignment: CDR1 SGHRS and CDR2 YFSETQ. Trimming removed 0 bases at V and 0 bases at J, with 10 bases between. The CDR3 is 16 residues long. CDR3: CASSLVGLGSYNEQFF. CDR3 nucleotides: TGCGCCAGCAGCTTGGTCGGGCTAGGCTCCTACAATGAGCAGTTCTTC. Supplemented by reference TRBV5-1 and TRBJ2-1, the full variable domain reads KAGVTQTPRYLIKTRGQQVTLSCSPISGHRSVSWYQQTPGQGLQFLFEYFSETQRNKGNFPGRFSGRQFSNSRSEMNVSTLELGDSALYLCASSLVGLGSYNEQFFGPGTRLTVL.

V and J are TRBV14 and TRBJ2-2, with D uncertain. V lost 0 bases, J lost 5 bases, and 1 base lay in between. Per the germline V gene, CDR1 is SGHDN and CDR2 is FVKESK. This CDR3 contains 12 residues. DNA for the CDR3: TGTGCCAGCAGCCAAGAGACCGGGGAGCTGTTTTTT. Encoded protein: CASSQETGELFF.

The chain links TRBV27 to TRBJ2-1, with D perhaps matching TRBD2 (6 bases). The ends were cut back, 2 bases at V and 3 bases at J, with 8 bases in the middle. The V gene's germline CDR1 is MNHEY and CDR2 SMNVEV (reference sequence). The CDR3 covers 14 residues. This chain's CDR3 is CASSLGGNYNEQFF. CDR3 nucleotide sequence: TGTGCCAGCAGTTTAGGGGGGAACTACAATGAGCAGTTCTTC.

The chain joins TRBV29-1 to TRBJ1-4; 12 bases line up with TRBD1. The V segment lost 7 bases and the J segment 2 bases; nucleotides outside the gene matches: 11. Per germline, CDR1 SQVTM and CDR2 ANQGSEA. The CDR3 runs 17 residues. CDR3 loop: CSANRDRGQRTNEKLFF. CDR3 nucleotide sequence: TGCAGCGCTAACCGGGACAGGGGGCAAAGGACTAATGAAAAACTGTTTTTT.